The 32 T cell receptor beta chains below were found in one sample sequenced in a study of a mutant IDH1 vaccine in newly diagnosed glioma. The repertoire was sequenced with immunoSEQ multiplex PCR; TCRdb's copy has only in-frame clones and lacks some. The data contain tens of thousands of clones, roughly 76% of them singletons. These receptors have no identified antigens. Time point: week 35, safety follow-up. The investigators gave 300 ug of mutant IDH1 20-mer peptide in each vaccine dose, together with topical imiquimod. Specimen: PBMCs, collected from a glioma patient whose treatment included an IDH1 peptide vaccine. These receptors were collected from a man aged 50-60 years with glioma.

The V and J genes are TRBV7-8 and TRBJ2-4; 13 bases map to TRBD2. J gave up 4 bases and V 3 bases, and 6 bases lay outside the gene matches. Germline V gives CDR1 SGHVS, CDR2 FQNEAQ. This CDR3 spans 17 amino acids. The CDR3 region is CASSFTSGGAPKNIQYF. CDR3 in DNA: TGTGCCAGCAGCTTCACTAGCGGGGGGGCCCCTAAAAACATTCAGTACTTC.

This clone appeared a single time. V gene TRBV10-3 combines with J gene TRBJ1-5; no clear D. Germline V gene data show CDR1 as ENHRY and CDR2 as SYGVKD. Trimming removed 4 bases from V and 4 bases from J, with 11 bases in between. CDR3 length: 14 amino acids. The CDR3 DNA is TGTGCCATCAGTGTCCAAGCGGGGAATCAGCCCCAGCATTTT. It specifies CAISVQAGNQPQHF.

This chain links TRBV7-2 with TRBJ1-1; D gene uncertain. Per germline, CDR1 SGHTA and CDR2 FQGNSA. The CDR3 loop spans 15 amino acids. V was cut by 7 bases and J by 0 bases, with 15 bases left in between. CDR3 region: CASIPQRGMNTEAFF. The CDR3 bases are TGTGCCAGCATCCCTCAACGGGGTATGAACACTGAAGCTTTCTTT.

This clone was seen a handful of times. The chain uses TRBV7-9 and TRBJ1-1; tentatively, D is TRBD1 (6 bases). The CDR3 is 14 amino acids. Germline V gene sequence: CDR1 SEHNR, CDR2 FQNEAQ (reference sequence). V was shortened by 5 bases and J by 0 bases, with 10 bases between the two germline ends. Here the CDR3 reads CASSLRGVNTEAFF. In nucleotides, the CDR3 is TGTGCCAGCAGCCTCAGGGGAGTGAACACTGAAGCTTTCTTT. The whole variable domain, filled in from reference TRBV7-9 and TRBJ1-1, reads DTGVSQNPRHKITKRGQNVTFRCDPISEHNRLYWYRQTLGQGPEFLTYFQNEAQLEKSRLLSDRFSAERPKGSFSTLEIQRTEQGDSAMYLCASSLRGVNTEAFFGQGTRLTVV.

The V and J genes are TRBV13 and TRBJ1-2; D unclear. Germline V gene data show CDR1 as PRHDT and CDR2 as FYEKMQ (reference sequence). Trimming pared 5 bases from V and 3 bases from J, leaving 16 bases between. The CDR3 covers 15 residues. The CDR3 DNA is TGTGCCAGCAGCCTAAACGAACTGGGCGACTATGGCTACACCTTC. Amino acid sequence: CASSLNELGDYGYTF.

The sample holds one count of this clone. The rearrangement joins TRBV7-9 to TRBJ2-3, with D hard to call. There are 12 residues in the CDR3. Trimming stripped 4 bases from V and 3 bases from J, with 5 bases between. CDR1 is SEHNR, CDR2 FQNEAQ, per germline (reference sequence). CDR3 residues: CASSSPTDTQYF. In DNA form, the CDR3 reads TGTGCCAGCAGCTCCCCTACAGATACGCAGTATTTT.

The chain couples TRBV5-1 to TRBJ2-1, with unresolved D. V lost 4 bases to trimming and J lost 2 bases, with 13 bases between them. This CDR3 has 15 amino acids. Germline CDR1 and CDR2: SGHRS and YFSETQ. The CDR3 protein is CASSTDPDPYNEQFF. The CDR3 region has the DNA TGCGCCAGCAGCACAGACCCGGACCCCTACAATGAGCAGTTCTTC.

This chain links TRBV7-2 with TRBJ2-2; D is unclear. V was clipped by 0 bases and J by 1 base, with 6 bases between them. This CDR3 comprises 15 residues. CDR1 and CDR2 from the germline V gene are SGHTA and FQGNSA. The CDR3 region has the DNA TGTGCCAGCAGCTTAGCCTCCTTGAACACCGGGGAGCTGTTTTTT. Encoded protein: CASSLASLNTGELFF.

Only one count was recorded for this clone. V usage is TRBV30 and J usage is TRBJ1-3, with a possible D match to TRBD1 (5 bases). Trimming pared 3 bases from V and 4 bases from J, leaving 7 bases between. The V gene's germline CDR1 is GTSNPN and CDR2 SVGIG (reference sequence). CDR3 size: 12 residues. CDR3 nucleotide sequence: TGTGCCTGGAGGACAGCCGGAAACACCATATATTTT. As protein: CAWRTAGNTIYF.

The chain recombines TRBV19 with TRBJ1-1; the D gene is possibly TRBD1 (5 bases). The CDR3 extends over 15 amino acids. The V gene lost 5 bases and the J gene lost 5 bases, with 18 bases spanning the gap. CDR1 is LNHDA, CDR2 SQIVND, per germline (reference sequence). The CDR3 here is CASSYGGDWETEAFF. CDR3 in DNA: TGTGCCAGTAGTTATGGGGGAGATTGGGAAACTGAAGCTTTCTTT.

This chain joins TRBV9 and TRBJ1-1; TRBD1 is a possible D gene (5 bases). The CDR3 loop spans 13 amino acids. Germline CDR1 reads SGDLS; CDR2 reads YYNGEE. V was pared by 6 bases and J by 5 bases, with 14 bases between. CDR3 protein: CASTPGGGTEAFF. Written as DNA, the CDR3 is TGTGCCAGCACCCCCGGGGGGGGGACTGAAGCTTTCTTT.

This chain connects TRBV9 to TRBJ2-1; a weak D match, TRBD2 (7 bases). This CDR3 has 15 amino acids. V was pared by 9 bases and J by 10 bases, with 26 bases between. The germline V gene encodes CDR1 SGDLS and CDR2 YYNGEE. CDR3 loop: CATGGPSGPMGEQFF. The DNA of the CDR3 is TGTGCCACCGGGGGGCCCAGCGGGCCCATGGGGGAGCAGTTCTTC.

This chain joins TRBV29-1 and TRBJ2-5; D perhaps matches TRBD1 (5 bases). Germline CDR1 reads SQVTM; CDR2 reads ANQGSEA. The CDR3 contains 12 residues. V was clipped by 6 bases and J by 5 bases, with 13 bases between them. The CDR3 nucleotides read TGCAGCGTCCCTTTGGGGCCGGAGACCCAGTACTTC. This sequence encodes CSVPLGPETQYF.

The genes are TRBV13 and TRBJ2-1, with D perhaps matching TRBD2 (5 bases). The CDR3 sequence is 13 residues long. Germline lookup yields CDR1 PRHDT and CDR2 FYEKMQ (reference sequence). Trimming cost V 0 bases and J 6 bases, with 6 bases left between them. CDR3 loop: CASSLGGVNEQFF. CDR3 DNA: TGTGCCAGCAGCTTAGGCGGGGTCAATGAGCAGTTCTTC.

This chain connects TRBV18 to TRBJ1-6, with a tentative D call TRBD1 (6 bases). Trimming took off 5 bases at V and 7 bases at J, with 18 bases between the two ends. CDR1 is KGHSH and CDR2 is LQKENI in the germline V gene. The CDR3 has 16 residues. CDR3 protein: CASSGLQGPPNSPLHF. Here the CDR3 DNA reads TGTGCCAGCTCAGGGCTACAGGGCCCACCGAATTCACCCCTCCACTTT. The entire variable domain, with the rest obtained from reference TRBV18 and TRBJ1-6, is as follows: NAGVMQNPRHLVRRRGQEARLRCSPMKGHSHVYWYRQLPEEGLKFMVYLQKENIIDESGMPKERFSAEFPKEGPSILRIQQVVRGDSAAYFCASSGLQGPPNSPLHFGNGTRLTVT.

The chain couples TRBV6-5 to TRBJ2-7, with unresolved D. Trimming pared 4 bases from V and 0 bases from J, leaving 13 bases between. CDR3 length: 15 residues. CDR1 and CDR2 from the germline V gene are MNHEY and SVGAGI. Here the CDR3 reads CASSSGPIPSYEQYF. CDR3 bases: TGTGCCAGCAGTTCCGGTCCCATTCCCTCCTACGAGCAGTACTTC.

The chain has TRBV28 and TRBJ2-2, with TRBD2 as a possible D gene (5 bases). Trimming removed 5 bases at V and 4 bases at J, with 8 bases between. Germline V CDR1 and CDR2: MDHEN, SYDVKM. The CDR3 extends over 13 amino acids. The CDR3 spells CASSEGTTGELFF. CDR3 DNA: TGTGCCAGCAGTGAGGGAACCACCGGGGAGCTGTTTTTT.

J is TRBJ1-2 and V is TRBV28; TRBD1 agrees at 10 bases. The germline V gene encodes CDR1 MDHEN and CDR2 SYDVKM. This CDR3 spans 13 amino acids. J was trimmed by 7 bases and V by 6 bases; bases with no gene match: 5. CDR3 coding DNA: TGTGCCAGCAGACTTGGGACAGGGGCTGGCTACACCTTC. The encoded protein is CASRLGTGAGYTF.

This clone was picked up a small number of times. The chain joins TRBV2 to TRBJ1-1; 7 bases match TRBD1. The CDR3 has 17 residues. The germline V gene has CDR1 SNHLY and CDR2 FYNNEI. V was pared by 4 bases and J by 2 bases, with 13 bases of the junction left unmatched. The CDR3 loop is CASSVDREVGSNTEAFF. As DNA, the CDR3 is TGTGCCAGCAGTGTCGACAGGGAGGTTGGTTCCAACACTGAAGCTTTCTTT.

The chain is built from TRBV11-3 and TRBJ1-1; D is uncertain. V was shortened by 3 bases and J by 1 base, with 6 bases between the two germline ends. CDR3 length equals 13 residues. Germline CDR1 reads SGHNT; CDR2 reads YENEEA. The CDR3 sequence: CASSFTKNTEAFF. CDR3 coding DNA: TGTGCCAGCAGCTTTACGAAGAACACTGAAGCTTTCTTT.

CDR3 in amino acids: CASSEYGGREQYF. The CDR3, as DNA: TGTGCCAGCAGTGAATATGGAGGCCGCGAGCAGTACTTC. The chain links TRBV25-1 to TRBJ2-7, with a possible D match to TRBD2 (5 bases). The CDR3 spans 13 residues. The V end lost 0 bases, the J end lost 6 bases, and 9 bases lay between the germline ends. Germline V CDR1 and CDR2: MGHDK, SYGVNS.

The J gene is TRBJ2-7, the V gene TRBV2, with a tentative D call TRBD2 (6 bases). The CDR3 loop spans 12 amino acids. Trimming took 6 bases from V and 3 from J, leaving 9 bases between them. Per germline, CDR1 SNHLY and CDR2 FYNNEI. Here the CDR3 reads CASRTAGYEQYF. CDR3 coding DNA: TGTGCCAGCAGAACAGCGGGCTACGAGCAGTACTTC.

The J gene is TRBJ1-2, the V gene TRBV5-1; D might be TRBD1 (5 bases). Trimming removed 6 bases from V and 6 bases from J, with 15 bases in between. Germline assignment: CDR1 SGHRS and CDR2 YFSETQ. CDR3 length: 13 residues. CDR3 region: CASIGDRSHGYTF. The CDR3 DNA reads TGCGCCAGCATCGGAGACAGATCCCATGGCTACACCTTC.

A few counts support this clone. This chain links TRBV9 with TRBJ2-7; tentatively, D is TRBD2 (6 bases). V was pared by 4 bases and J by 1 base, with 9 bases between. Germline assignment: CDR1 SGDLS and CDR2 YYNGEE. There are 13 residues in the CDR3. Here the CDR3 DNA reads TGTGCCAGCAGCCCGGAGGGTTCCTACGAGCAGTACTTC. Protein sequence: CASSPEGSYEQYF. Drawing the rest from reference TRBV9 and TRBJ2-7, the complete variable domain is DSGVTQTPKHLITATGQRVTLRCSPRSGDLSVYWYQQSLDQGLQFLIQYYNGEERAKGNILERFSAQQFPDLHSELNLSSLELGDSALYFCASSPEGSYEQYFGPGTRLTVT.

The CDR3 loop reads CASNPGTGFQGTQYF. The CDR3, as DNA: TGTGCCAGCAACCCGGGGACAGGGTTTCAAGGTACGCAGTATTTT. This sequence joins TRBV5-6 and TRBJ2-3, with 9 bases aligning to TRBD1. Germline-derived CDR1 and CDR2 are SGHDT and YYEEEE. V lost 6 bases and J lost 8; bases outside the gene matches: 13. This CDR3 spans 15 amino acids.

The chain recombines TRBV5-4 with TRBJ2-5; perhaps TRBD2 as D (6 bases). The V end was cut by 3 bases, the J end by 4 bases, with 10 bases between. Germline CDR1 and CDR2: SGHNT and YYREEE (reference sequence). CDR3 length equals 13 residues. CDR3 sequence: CASSSVGGETQYF. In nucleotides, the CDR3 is TGTGCCAGCAGCTCGGTGGGGGGAGAGACCCAGTACTTC.

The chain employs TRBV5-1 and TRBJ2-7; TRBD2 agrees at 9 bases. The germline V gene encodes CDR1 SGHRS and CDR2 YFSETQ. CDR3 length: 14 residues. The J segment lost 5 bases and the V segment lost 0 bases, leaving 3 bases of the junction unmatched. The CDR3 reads CASSLGGRAHEQYF. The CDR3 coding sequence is TGCGCCAGCAGCTTGGGCGGGAGGGCCCACGAGCAGTACTTC.

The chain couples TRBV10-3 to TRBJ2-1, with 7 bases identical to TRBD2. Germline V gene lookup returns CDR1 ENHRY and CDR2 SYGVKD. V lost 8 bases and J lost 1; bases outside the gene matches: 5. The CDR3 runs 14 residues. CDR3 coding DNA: TGTGCCATCTCGCTAGCGGATTCCTACAATGAGCAGTTCTTC. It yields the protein CAISLADSYNEQFF.

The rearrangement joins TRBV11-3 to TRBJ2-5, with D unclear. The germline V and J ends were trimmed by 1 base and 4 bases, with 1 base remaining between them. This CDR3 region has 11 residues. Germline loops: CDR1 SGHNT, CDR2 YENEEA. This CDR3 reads CASSLGETQYF. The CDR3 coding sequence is TGTGCCAGCAGCTTAGGAGAGACCCAGTACTTC.

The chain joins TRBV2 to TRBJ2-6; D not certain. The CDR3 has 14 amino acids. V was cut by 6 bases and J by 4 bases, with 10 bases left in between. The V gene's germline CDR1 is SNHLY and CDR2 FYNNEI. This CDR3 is CASRSRGGANVLTF. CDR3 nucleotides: TGTGCCAGCAGGTCACGTGGGGGGGCCAACGTCCTGACTTTC.

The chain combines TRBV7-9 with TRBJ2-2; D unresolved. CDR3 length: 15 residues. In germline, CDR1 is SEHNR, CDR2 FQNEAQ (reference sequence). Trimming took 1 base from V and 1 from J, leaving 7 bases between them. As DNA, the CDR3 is TGTGCCAGCAGCTTAGGGACCTTGAACACCGGGGAGCTGTTTTTT. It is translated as CASSLGTLNTGELFF.

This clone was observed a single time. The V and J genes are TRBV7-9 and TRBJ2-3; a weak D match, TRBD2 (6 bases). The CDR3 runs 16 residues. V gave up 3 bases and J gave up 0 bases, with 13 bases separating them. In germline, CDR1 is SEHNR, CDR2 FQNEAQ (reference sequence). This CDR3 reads CASSFGTPVSTDTQYF. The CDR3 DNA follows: TGTGCCAGCAGCTTCGGGACTCCGGTGAGCACAGATACGCAGTATTTT.